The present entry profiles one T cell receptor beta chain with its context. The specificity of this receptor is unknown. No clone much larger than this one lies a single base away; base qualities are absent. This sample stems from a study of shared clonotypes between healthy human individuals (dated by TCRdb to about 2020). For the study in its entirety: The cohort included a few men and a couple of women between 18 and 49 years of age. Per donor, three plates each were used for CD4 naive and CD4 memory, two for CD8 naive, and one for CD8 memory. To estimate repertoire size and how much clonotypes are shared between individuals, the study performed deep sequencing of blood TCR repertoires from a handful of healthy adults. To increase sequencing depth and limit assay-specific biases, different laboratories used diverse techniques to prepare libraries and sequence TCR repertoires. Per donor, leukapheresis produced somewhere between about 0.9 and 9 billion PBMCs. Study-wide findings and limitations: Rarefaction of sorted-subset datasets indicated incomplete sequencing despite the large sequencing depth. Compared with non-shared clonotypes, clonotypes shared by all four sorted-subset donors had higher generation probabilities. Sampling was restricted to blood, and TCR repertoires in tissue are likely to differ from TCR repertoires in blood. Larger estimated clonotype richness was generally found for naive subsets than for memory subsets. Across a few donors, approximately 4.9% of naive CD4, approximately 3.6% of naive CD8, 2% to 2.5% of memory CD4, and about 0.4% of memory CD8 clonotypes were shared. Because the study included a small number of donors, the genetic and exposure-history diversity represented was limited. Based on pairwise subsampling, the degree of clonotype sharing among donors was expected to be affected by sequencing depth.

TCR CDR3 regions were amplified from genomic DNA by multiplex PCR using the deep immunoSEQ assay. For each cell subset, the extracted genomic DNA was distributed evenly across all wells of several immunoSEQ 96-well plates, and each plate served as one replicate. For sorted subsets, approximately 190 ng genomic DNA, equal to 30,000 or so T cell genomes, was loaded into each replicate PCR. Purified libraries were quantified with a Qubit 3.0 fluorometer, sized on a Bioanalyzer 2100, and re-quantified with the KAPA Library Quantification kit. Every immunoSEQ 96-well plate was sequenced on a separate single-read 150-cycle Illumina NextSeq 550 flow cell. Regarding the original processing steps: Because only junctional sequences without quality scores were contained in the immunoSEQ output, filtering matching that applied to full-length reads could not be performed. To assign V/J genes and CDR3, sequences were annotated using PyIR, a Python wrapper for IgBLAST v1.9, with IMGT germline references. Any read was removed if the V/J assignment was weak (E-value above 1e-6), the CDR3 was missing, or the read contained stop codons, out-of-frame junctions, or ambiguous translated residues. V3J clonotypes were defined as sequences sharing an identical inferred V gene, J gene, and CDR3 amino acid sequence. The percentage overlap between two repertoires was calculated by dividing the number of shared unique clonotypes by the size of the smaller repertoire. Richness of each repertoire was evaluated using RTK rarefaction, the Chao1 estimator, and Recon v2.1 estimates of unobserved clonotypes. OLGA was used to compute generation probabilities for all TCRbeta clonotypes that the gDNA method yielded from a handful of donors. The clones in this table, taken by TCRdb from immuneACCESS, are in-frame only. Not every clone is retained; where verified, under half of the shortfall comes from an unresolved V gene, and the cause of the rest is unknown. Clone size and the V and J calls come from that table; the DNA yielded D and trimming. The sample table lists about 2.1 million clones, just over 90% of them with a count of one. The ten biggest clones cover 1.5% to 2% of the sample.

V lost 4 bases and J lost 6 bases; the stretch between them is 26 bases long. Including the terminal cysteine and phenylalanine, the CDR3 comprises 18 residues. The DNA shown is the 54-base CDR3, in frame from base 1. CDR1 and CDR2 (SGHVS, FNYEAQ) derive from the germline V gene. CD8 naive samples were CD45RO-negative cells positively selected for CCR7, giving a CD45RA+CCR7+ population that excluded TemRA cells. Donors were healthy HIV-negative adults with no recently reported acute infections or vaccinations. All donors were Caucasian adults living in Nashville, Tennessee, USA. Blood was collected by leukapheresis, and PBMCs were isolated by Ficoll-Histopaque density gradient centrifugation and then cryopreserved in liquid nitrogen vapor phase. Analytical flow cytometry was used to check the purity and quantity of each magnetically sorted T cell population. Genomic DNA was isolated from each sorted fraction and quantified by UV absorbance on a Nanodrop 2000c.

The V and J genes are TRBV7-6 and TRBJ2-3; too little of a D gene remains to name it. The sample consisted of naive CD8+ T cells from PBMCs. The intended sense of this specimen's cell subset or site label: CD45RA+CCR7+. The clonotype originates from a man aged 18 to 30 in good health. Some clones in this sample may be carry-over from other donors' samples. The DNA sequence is TGTGCCAGCAGCTCCCTTCTCTTTTCGGTTTCGGGCCCCGATACGCAGTATTTT. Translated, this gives CASSSLLFSVSGPDTQYF.